The 29 T cell receptor beta chains in this list originate from one sample, sequenced in a study of neoadjuvant nivolumab and ipilimumab in lung cancer. The table came from immunoSEQ multiplex PCR; TCRdb's copy has only in-frame clones and leaves some out. The sample carries around 30,000 clones, 75% to 85% recorded once. The sample was tumor tissue, taken after neoadjuvant nivolumab, alone or with ipilimumab, at or shortly before surgery. The receptors stem from an adult with non-small cell lung cancer.

This chain connects TRBV4-1 to TRBJ1-2, with 8 positions matching TRBD1. V trimming: 1 base; J trimming: 4 bases; junction bases outside the gene matches: 5. The CDR3 is made up of 15 amino acids. Germline-derived CDR1 and CDR2 are MGHRA and YSYEKL. CDR3 residues: CASSQGPGGTYGYTF. The CDR3 coding sequence is TGCGCCAGCAGCCAAGGGCCAGGGGGCACCTATGGCTACACCTTC.

The chain uses TRBV7-2 and TRBJ2-1; 13 bases are shared with TRBD2. J gave up 3 bases and V 2 bases, and 4 bases lay outside the gene matches. The CDR3 is 17 amino acids. The V gene's germline CDR1 is SGHTA and CDR2 FQGNSA. The CDR3 region is CASSLMRLAGGYNEQFF. The CDR3 coding sequence is TGTGCCAGCAGCTTAATGAGACTAGCGGGGGGCTACAATGAGCAGTTCTTC. The variable domain in full, with the rest retrieved from reference TRBV7-2 and TRBJ2-1, is GAGVSQSPSNKVTEKGKDVELRCDPISGHTALYWYRQSLGQGLEFLIYFQGNSAPDKSGLPSDRFSAERTGGSVSTLTIQRTQQEDSAVYLCASSLMRLAGGYNEQFFGPGTRLTVL.

The chain is built from TRBV5-1 and TRBJ2-2; D perhaps matches TRBD1 (6 bases). Deletions cut 5 bases from V and 4 bases from J, with 12 bases between. This CDR3 spans 14 amino acids. Germline V lookup: CDR1 SGHRS, CDR2 YFSETQ. The CDR3 is CASRAGEITGELFF. The CDR3 bases are TGCGCCAGCAGGGCAGGGGAGATCACCGGGGAGCTGTTTTTT.

The table lists this clone with a few counts. The chain couples TRBV2 to TRBJ1-4; D is uncertain. The CDR3 has 14 amino acids. V lost 10 bases and J lost 0, with 12 bases in between. Germline V lookup: CDR1 SNHLY, CDR2 FYNNEI. The CDR3 sequence is CATSGSATNEKLFF. In DNA, the CDR3 is TGTGCCACTTCGGGGTCTGCAACTAATGAAAAACTGTTTTTT.

The genes are TRBV7-9 and TRBJ2-5; TRBD2 might be the D (6 bases). V lost 1 base, J lost 10 bases, and 22 bases lay in between. Per germline, CDR1 SEHNR and CDR2 FQNEAQ (reference sequence). The CDR3 consists of 16 residues. The CDR3 nucleotides read TGTGCCAGCAGCTTAGAATCTAGCGCCCTCCAAAGGAGCCAGTACTTC. It is translated as CASSLESSALQRSQYF.

This clone was seen only a few times. V usage is TRBV5-5 and J usage is TRBJ1-5, with a tentative D call TRBD1 (6 bases). Germline CDR1 is SGHKS and CDR2 is YYEKEE (reference sequence). V lost 3 bases and J lost 7, with 17 bases in between. The CDR3 has 15 residues. CDR3 amino acids: CASSWSTGGAQPQHF. The CDR3 region has the DNA TGTGCCAGCAGCTGGTCGACAGGTGGAGCGCAGCCCCAGCATTTT.

V gene TRBV9 combines with J gene TRBJ1-1; D might be TRBD1 (5 bases). Trimming removed 4 bases from V and 3 bases from J, with 16 bases in between. Germline V gene lookup returns CDR1 SGDLS and CDR2 YYNGEE. This CDR3 is 15 amino acids long. CDR3 in amino acids: CASSPRGGVHTEAFF. Here the CDR3 DNA reads TGTGCCAGCAGCCCCCGCGGAGGGGTCCACACTGAAGCTTTCTTT.

The chain recombines TRBV10-3 with TRBJ1-2; TRBD1 aligns across 7 bases. V dropped 4 bases and J dropped 4; count of bases not matched to a gene: 12. This CDR3 contains 16 residues. CDR1 and CDR2 from the germline V gene are ENHRY and SYGVKD. DNA for the CDR3: TGTGCCATCAGTGGGACGACAGGGAAAGGCGGCTATGGCTACACCTTC. The encoded protein is CAISGTTGKGGYGYTF.

CDR3 DNA sequence: TGTGCCAGCAGCTACGTAGCGGGAGTAGAAAATGAGCAGTTCTTC. This sequence encodes CASSYVAGVENEQFF. The chain has TRBV5-5 and TRBJ2-1; TRBD2 aligns across 9 bases. There are 15 residues in the CDR3. Germline CDR1 SGHKS, CDR2 YYEKEE (reference sequence). V shed 3 bases, J shed 7 bases, and the junction held 8 bases outside the gene matches. The entire variable domain, with the rest obtained from reference TRBV5-5 and TRBJ2-1, is as follows: DAGVTQSPTHLIKTRGQQVTLRCSPISGHKSVSWYQQVLGQGPQFIFQYYEKEERGRGNFPDRFSARQFPNYSSELNVNALLLGDSALYLCASSYVAGVENEQFFGPGTRLTVL.

This clone was detected a few times. V usage is TRBV2 and J usage is TRBJ1-2; D ambiguous. V was trimmed by 0 bases and J by 6 bases, leaving 8 bases between them. The germline gives CDR1 SNHLY, CDR2 FYNNEI. The CDR3 has 13 residues. CDR3 protein: CASSEAEYDGYTF. Written as DNA, the CDR3 is TGTGCCAGCAGTGAAGCGGAGTACGATGGCTACACCTTC.

In its sample, this clone was seen once. The rearrangement uses TRBV4-3 and TRBJ2-3, with D perhaps TRBD1 (5 bases). CDR3 length: 15 amino acids. V was clipped by 2 bases and J by 3 bases, with 12 bases between them. Per the germline V gene, CDR1 is LGHNA and CDR2 is YSLEER. As DNA, the CDR3 is TGCGCCAGCAGCCAATATGGGGCGGTTACAGATACGCAGTATTTT. It translates to CASSQYGAVTDTQYF.

This chain connects TRBV7-2 to TRBJ2-7; TRBD2 is a possible D gene (6 bases). The CDR3 loop spans 13 amino acids. The germline gives CDR1 SGHTA, CDR2 FQGNSA. Trimming removed 1 base from V and 6 bases from J, with 10 bases in between. The CDR3 nucleotides are TGTGCCAGCAGCTTAGGGGACTGGCGCGAGCAGTACTTC. Translating gives CASSLGDWREQYF.

The rearrangement uses TRBV13 and TRBJ2-2; 8 nucleotides agree with TRBD1. The CDR3 has 15 residues. Losses at the gene ends were 5 bases for V and 7 bases for J; bases not matched to a gene: 9. Looked up from germline, CDR1 is PRHDT and CDR2 is FYEKMQ (reference sequence). CDR3 sequence: CASSLRTGWNGELFF. Here the CDR3 DNA reads TGTGCCAGCAGCCTCAGGACAGGGTGGAACGGGGAGCTGTTTTTT. Using reference TRBV13 and TRBJ2-2 for the parts outside the CDR3, the full variable domain is AAGVIQSPRHLIKEKRETATLKCYPIPRHDTVYWYQQGPGQDPQFLISFYEKMQSDKGSIPDRFSAQQFSDYHSELNMSSLELGDSALYFCASSLRTGWNGELFFGEGSRLTVL.

The chain has TRBV6-4 and TRBJ2-2; D is ambiguous. Looked up from germline, CDR1 is MRHNA and CDR2 is SNTAGT. The germline V and J ends were trimmed by 0 bases and 5 bases, with 7 bases remaining between them. The CDR3 totals 14 residues. CDR3 loop: CASSDSATTGELFF. The CDR3 region has the DNA TGTGCCAGCAGTGACTCTGCTACAACCGGGGAGCTGTTTTTT.

The gene calls are TRBV6-6 and TRBJ2-5, with a weak D call TRBD1 (6 bases). Germline V gene lookup returns CDR1 MNHNY and CDR2 SVGAGI (reference sequence). The length of the CDR3 is 13 residues. Deletions cut 7 bases from V and 3 bases from J, with 12 bases between. Here the CDR3 DNA reads TGTGCCAGCACTGGCAGGGGTGAAGAGACCCAGTACTTC. As protein: CASTGRGEETQYF.

The rearrangement joins TRBV5-4 to TRBJ2-3, with unresolved D. The germline CDR1 and CDR2 sequences are SGHNT and YYREEE (reference sequence). V gave up 2 bases and J gave up 1 base, with 11 bases separating them. The CDR3 runs 15 residues. This CDR3 reads CASSFQASRTDTQYF. CDR3 bases: TGTGCCAGCAGCTTCCAAGCCTCCCGCACAGATACGCAGTATTTT.

The V gene is TRBV6-5, the J gene TRBJ1-6; D gene uncertain. The germline V gene has CDR1 MNHEY and CDR2 SVGAGI. Trimming took off 2 bases at V and 5 bases at J, with 13 bases between the two ends. This CDR3 is built from 16 residues. CDR3 region: CASSYEGGLNNSPLHF. The CDR3 nucleotides are TGTGCCAGCAGTTACGAGGGCGGTCTAAATAATTCACCCCTCCACTTT.

The chain recombines TRBV6-5 with TRBJ1-4; weak D call: TRBD1 (5 bases). Trimming took off 7 bases at V and 7 bases at J, with 16 bases between the two ends. The CDR3 has 14 residues. Germline V gene sequence: CDR1 MNHEY, CDR2 SVGAGI. This CDR3 is CASTQGSMREKLFF. In DNA, the CDR3 is TGTGCCAGCACTCAGGGTTCAATGCGTGAAAAACTGTTTTTT.

Only one count was recorded for this clone. V is TRBV5-1 and J is TRBJ2-1; the D gene is possibly TRBD2 (6 bases). V was trimmed by 6 bases and J by 0 bases, leaving 10 bases between them. CDR3 size: 14 residues. CDR1 is SGHRS, CDR2 YFSETQ, per germline. CDR3 bases: TGCGCCAGCACGGGGGAGAGCTCCTACAATGAGCAGTTCTTC. It is translated as CASTGESSYNEQFF. Based on the CDR3 plus reference TRBV5-1 and TRBJ2-1, the full variable domain is KAGVTQTPRYLIKTRGQQVTLSCSPISGHRSVSWYQQTPGQGLQFLFEYFSETQRNKGNFPGRFSGRQFSNSRSEMNVSTLELGDSALYLCASTGESSYNEQFFGPGTRLTVL.

The chain recombines TRBV7-8 with TRBJ2-7; 9 nucleotides agree with TRBD1. CDR3 length: 15 residues. The ends lost 5 bases at V and 4 bases at J; junction bases unmatched: 9. The germline CDR1 and CDR2 sequences are SGHVS and FQNEAQ. CDR3 amino acids: CASSASGTGRYEQYF. CDR3 DNA sequence: TGTGCCAGCAGCGCTAGTGGGACAGGGCGGTACGAGCAGTACTTC.

This chain uses TRBV28 with TRBJ2-7, with a possible D match to TRBD1 (6 bases). CDR3 size: 13 residues. Trimming shortened V by 5 bases and J by 4 bases, and 12 bases separated the two germline ends. Germline-derived CDR1 and CDR2 are MDHEN and SYDVKM. The CDR3 DNA reads as TGTGCCAGCAGTCTGGGACATAGATACGAGCAGTACTTC. This encodes CASSLGHRYEQYF.

V usage is TRBV18 and J usage is TRBJ2-5; TRBD2 matches at 7 bases. There are 14 residues in the CDR3. CDR1 and CDR2 (germline): KGHSH, LQKENI. V lost 4 bases and J lost 3; bases outside the gene matches: 5. CDR3 in amino acids: CASSLRDYKETQYF. CDR3 coding DNA: TGTGCCAGCTCACTCCGGGACTACAAAGAGACCCAGTACTTC.

This clone was seen a single time. The V call is TRBV6-5, the J call TRBJ2-7; 7 nucleotides match TRBD1. The CDR3 totals 14 residues. Germline V gene sequence: CDR1 MNHEY, CDR2 SVGAGI. J gave up 4 bases and V 4 bases, and 7 bases lay outside the gene matches. The CDR3 sequence: CASSLEGAQYEQYF. CDR3 nucleotides: TGTGCCAGCAGTTTAGAGGGGGCTCAGTACGAGCAGTACTTC.

The rearrangement links TRBV5-6 to TRBJ1-1; tentative D call: TRBD1 (6 bases). Germline CDR1 is SGHDT and CDR2 is YYEEEE. The V and J ends lost 0 bases and 1 base respectively, with 16 bases between them. The CDR3 spans 17 residues. The CDR3 spells CASSLVRGRASNTEAFF. The DNA for the CDR3 is TGTGCCAGCAGCTTGGTCAGGGGTAGGGCTTCGAACACTGAAGCTTTCTTT.

The rearrangement links TRBV11-3 to TRBJ2-7, with no clear D. Germline V lookup: CDR1 SGHNT, CDR2 YENEEA. V lost 7 bases to trimming and J lost 7 bases, with 14 bases between them. The length of the CDR3 is 12 residues. CDR3 sequence reads: CASKGSVGEQYF. CDR3 in DNA: TGTGCCAGCAAGGGATCGGTGGGGGAGCAGTACTTC. The whole variable domain, remainder taken from reference TRBV11-3 and TRBJ2-7, is EAGVVQSPRYKIIEKKQPVAFWCNPISGHNTLYWYLQNLGQGPELLIRYENEEAVDDSQLPKDRFSAERLKGVDSTLKIQPAELGDSAVYLCASKGSVGEQYFGPGTRLTVT.

V usage is TRBV7-6 and J usage is TRBJ2-3; D may be TRBD1 (5 bases). V was shortened by 6 bases and J by 0 bases, with 13 bases between the two germline ends. The CDR3 covers 15 residues. CDR1 is SGHVS and CDR2 is FNYEAQ in the germline V gene. The CDR3 spells CASRVTDSSTDTQYF. DNA of the CDR3: TGTGCCAGCAGGGTGACAGACTCTAGCACAGATACGCAGTATTTT.

The gene calls are TRBV7-3 and TRBJ1-1; no clear D. The V end lost 6 bases, the J end lost 1 base, and 9 bases lay between the germline ends. CDR1 SGHTA and CDR2 FQGTGA come from the germline V gene. This CDR3 region has 13 residues. The CDR3 reads CASSQDRNTEAFF. The CDR3 DNA reads as TGTGCCAGCAGTCAAGACCGGAACACTGAAGCTTTCTTT.

With regard to this clone: This CDR3 is also generated by other DNA sequences in the sample. The chain has TRBV18 and TRBJ1-1; TRBD1 might be the D (5 bases). CDR3 length: 14 residues. The V gene lost 3 bases and the J gene lost 3 bases, with 11 bases spanning the gap. In germline, CDR1 is KGHSH, CDR2 LQKENI. CDR3 region: CASSPSGGDTEAFF. CDR3 coding DNA: TGTGCCAGCTCACCTTCGGGGGGGGACACTGAAGCTTTCTTT. Based on the CDR3 plus reference TRBV18 and TRBJ1-1, the full variable domain is NAGVMQNPRHLVRRRGQEARLRCSPMKGHSHVYWYRQLPEEGLKFMVYLQKENIIDESGMPKERFSAEFPKEGPSILRIQQVVRGDSAAYFCASSPSGGDTEAFFGQGTRLTVV.

This clone was recorded once. This chain joins TRBV25-1 and TRBJ2-7; 12 nucleotides line up with TRBD2. In germline, CDR1 is MGHDK, CDR2 SYGVNS. CDR3 length: 13 residues. V lost 6 bases to trimming and J lost 5 bases; unmatched junction nucleotides: 2. For the CDR3, the DNA is TGTGCCAGCAGGGCTAGCGGGAGGGACGAGCAGTACTTC. Its translation is CASRASGRDEQYF.